What follows are 32 T cell receptor beta chains derived from one specimen sequenced in a study of blood T cell repertoires in COVID-19. Repertoires were generated with immunoSEQ multiplex PCR, while TCRdb's copy carries only in-frame clones and drops some. The sample includes 100,000 or so clones, around four fifths of them seen just once. The sequenced sample was peripheral blood. Receptors were obtained from a man in his 70s with active or convalescent COVID-19.

There are a few counts of this clone. The gene calls are TRBV19 and TRBJ2-7, with D tentatively TRBD2 (5 bases). V lost 3 bases and J 3 bases, leaving 12 bases between the germline ends. Germline CDR1 LNHDA, CDR2 SQIVND (reference sequence). CDR3 length equals 14 residues. The CDR3 region is CASSISGNNYEQYF. The CDR3 coding sequence is TGTGCCAGTAGTATTTCCGGGAATAACTACGAGCAGTACTTC. The variable domain in full, with the rest retrieved from reference TRBV19 and TRBJ2-7, is DGGITQSPKYLFRKEGQNVTLSCEQNLNHDAMYWYRQDPGQGLRLIYYSQIVNDFQKGDIAEGYSVSREKKESFPLTVTSAQKNPTAFYLCASSISGNNYEQYFGPGTRLTVT.

The CDR3 DNA sequence: TGCAGCGTTGAAGGGTTAGCGGGGGGGTATGAGCAGTTCTTC. This encodes CSVEGLAGGYEQFF. The V call is TRBV29-1, the J call TRBJ2-1, with 11 bases fitting TRBD2. Germline V lookup: CDR1 SQVTM, CDR2 ANQGSEA. The CDR3 spans 14 residues. V shed 1 base, J shed 8 bases, and the junction held 4 bases outside the gene matches.

This clone occurred a few times. The CDR3 DNA is TGTGCCTGGAGGCAGGGCCCTAATAGCAATCAGCCCCAGCATTTT. Protein product: CAWRQGPNSNQPQHF. The rearrangement uses TRBV30 and TRBJ1-5; D is perhaps TRBD1 (5 bases). CDR1 is GTSNPN, CDR2 SVGIG, per germline (reference sequence). The CDR3 has 15 amino acids. V was pared by 3 bases and J by 0 bases, with 12 bases between. Based on the CDR3 plus reference TRBV30 and TRBJ1-5, the full variable domain is SQTIHQWPATLVQPVGSPLSLECTVEGTSNPNLYWYRQAAGRGLQLLFYSVGIGQISSEVPQNLSASRPQDRQFILSSKKLLLSDSGFYLCAWRQGPNSNQPQHFGDGTRLSIL.

The rearrangement joins TRBV30 to TRBJ2-7, with D maybe TRBD2 (5 bases). The V end was cut by 5 bases, the J end by 2 bases, with 19 bases between. The CDR3 totals 15 residues. Germline V gene data show CDR1 as GTSNPN and CDR2 as SVGIG (reference sequence). The CDR3 sequence: CAWGPVKRLTYEQYF. The CDR3 nucleotides read TGTGCCTGGGGCCCTGTAAAGCGGTTGACCTACGAGCAGTACTTC.

V and J are TRBV9 and TRBJ1-1, with D maybe TRBD1 (6 bases). The CDR3 length is 14 residues. V was clipped by 6 bases and J by 2 bases, with 14 bases between them. From germline, CDR1 is SGDLS and CDR2 YYNGEE. CDR3 DNA: TGTGCCAGCAACCCGGGACACCTAAACACTGAAGCTTTCTTT. Translation gives CASNPGHLNTEAFF. Combining the CDR3 with reference TRBV9 and TRBJ1-1 gives the whole variable domain DSGVTQTPKHLITATGQRVTLRCSPRSGDLSVYWYQQSLDQGLQFLIQYYNGEERAKGNILERFSAQQFPDLHSELNLSSLELGDSALYFCASNPGHLNTEAFFGQGTRLTVV.

CDR3 nucleotides: TGTGCCAGCAGCGGAGGACAGGGCAGGTCTGGGGCCAACGTCCTGACTTTC. Amino acids: CASSGGQGRSGANVLTF. V usage is TRBV7-8 and J usage is TRBJ2-6, with 8 bases fitting TRBD1. Germline lookup yields CDR1 SGHVS and CDR2 FQNEAQ. V trimming: 5 bases; J trimming: 1 base; junction bases outside the gene matches: 7. The CDR3 has 17 residues.

CDR3 region: CASSHRGETQYF. CDR3 nucleotides: TGTGCCAGCAGCCACAGGGGCGAGACCCAGTACTTC. The V and J genes are TRBV7-3 and TRBJ2-5; 7 nucleotides agree with TRBD1. The ends lost 5 bases at V and 5 bases at J; junction bases unmatched: 2. Per the germline V gene, CDR1 is SGHTA and CDR2 is FQGTGA. This CDR3 is built from 12 residues. Together with reference TRBV7-3 and TRBJ2-5, the CDR3 gives the full variable domain: GAGVSQTPSNKVTEKGKYVELRCDPISGHTALYWYRQSLGQGPEFLIYFQGTGAADDSGLPNDRFFAVRPEGSVSTLKIQRTERGDSAVYLCASSHRGETQYFGPGTRLLVL.

This clone has just one count. The V call is TRBV19, the J call TRBJ2-1; 9 positions agree with TRBD2. The CDR3 loop spans 15 amino acids. Germline lookup yields CDR1 LNHDA and CDR2 SQIVND (reference sequence). V was pared by 3 bases and J by 6 bases, with 6 bases of the junction left unmatched. CDR3 loop: CASSMGTSRRNEQFF. For the CDR3, the DNA is TGTGCCAGTAGTATGGGGACTAGCCGACGCAATGAGCAGTTCTTC. The full variable domain, in which reference TRBV19 and TRBJ2-1 provide the parts outside the CDR3, is DGGITQSPKYLFRKEGQNVTLSCEQNLNHDAMYWYRQDPGQGLRLIYYSQIVNDFQKGDIAEGYSVSREKKESFPLTVTSAQKNPTAFYLCASSMGTSRRNEQFFGPGTRLTVL.

This chain uses TRBV7-6 with TRBJ1-4, with TRBD1 as a possible D gene (6 bases). CDR1 and CDR2 from the germline V gene are SGHVS and FNYEAQ. The CDR3 is 15 amino acids. V was clipped by 1 base and J by 8 bases, with 14 bases between them. The CDR3 is CASSLGGHTGEKLFF. CDR3 coding DNA: TGTGCCAGCAGCTTAGGGGGACACACGGGGGAAAAACTGTTTTTT.

A single count supports this clone. The chain couples TRBV11-1 to TRBJ2-5; the match to TRBD2 covers 7 bases. V lost 1 base and J lost 3; bases outside the gene matches: 2. CDR1 is SGHAT and CDR2 is FQDESV in the germline V gene (reference sequence). This CDR3 has 14 amino acids. The CDR3 region has the DNA TGTGCCAGCAGCTTAGAGGCGGGAGAAGAGACCCAGTACTTC. It encodes CASSLEAGEETQYF.

V and J are TRBV24-1 and TRBJ2-3, with 13 bases matching TRBD2. The V segment lost 4 bases and the J segment 5 bases; nucleotides outside the gene matches: 8. The CDR3 has 17 residues. CDR1 is KGHDR and CDR2 is SFDVKD in the germline V gene. This CDR3 is CATSDLGTSGAGDTQYF. CDR3 DNA: TGTGCCACCAGTGACCTTGGGACTAGCGGGGCGGGAGATACGCAGTATTTT.

The gene calls are TRBV11-1 and TRBJ1-2; D might be TRBD1 (5 bases). There are 14 residues in the CDR3. With 0 bases removed from V and 8 bases from J, the gap between germline ends came to 13 bases. Germline V gene data show CDR1 as SGHAT and CDR2 as FQDESV (reference sequence). DNA of the CDR3: TGTGCCAGCAGCTTAGCGAGGACACGTGGAGGCTACACCTTC. This gives the protein CASSLARTRGGYTF.

The rearrangement links TRBV28 to TRBJ2-7, with D unclear. The CDR3 consists of 12 residues. CDR1 is MDHEN and CDR2 is SYDVKM in the germline V gene. V was pared by 8 bases and J by 2 bases, with 10 bases between. The DNA for the CDR3 is TGTGCCAGCGGCTGGGCAGCCTACGAGCAGTACTTC. As protein: CASGWAAYEQYF.

The rearrangement uses TRBV5-1 and TRBJ1-5, with 7 bases aligning to TRBD1. The germline CDR1 and CDR2 sequences are SGHRS and YFSETQ. The CDR3 consists of 15 residues. V lost 0 bases and J lost 3; bases outside the gene matches: 3. CDR3 loop: CASSLGGTVNQPQHF. The CDR3 DNA sequence: TGCGCCAGCAGCTTGGGGGGGACAGTCAATCAGCCCCAGCATTTT.

This sequence joins TRBV2 and TRBJ2-7; 12 bases are a match to TRBD2. The V segment lost 5 bases and the J segment 2 bases; nucleotides outside the gene matches: 1. The CDR3 is made up of 14 amino acids. Germline loops: CDR1 SNHLY, CDR2 FYNNEI. For the CDR3, the DNA is TGTGCCAGCAGTTGGACTAGCGGGGCCTACGAGCAGTACTTC. This sequence encodes CASSWTSGAYEQYF.

The rearrangement uses TRBV9 and TRBJ1-1; D is undetermined. V was pared by 4 bases and J by 2 bases, with 15 bases between. Germline V lookup: CDR1 SGDLS, CDR2 YYNGEE. CDR3 length: 15 amino acids. CDR3 nucleotides: TGTGCCAGCAGCCCCTCCGGCGGGTTCAACACTGAAGCTTTCTTT. Its translation is CASSPSGGFNTEAFF.

The chain couples TRBV7-2 to TRBJ1-1; D ambiguous. Between the trimmed V and J ends, which lost 1 base and 11 bases, there was a span of 14 bases. This CDR3 has 13 residues. Germline V lookup: CDR1 SGHTA, CDR2 FQGNSA. The CDR3 region is CASSLDSLGGAFF. For the CDR3, the DNA is TGTGCCAGCAGCTTAGATTCCTTAGGCGGGGCTTTCTTT.

The chain carries TRBV7-2 and TRBJ2-1, with 7 bases identical to TRBD2. CDR1 SGHTA and CDR2 FQGNSA come from the germline V gene. The CDR3 length is 15 residues. V was clipped by 4 bases and J by 8 bases; unmatched bases: 11. The chain's CDR3 is CASSSQRGVSDEQFF. CDR3 coding DNA: TGTGCCAGCAGCTCACAGCGGGGAGTATCGGATGAGCAGTTCTTC.

The CDR3 region has the DNA TGTGCCAGCAGCGCACTACCAGCGGGTATCACAGATACGCAGTATTTT. Residues: CASSALPAGITDTQYF. The rearrangement links TRBV9 to TRBJ2-3; maybe TRBD2 (6 bases). The CDR3 extends over 16 amino acids. Germline V CDR1 and CDR2: SGDLS, YYNGEE. The V end lost 3 bases, the J end lost 2 bases, and 16 bases lay between the germline ends.

The chain has TRBV7-9 and TRBJ2-3; D is perhaps TRBD2 (5 bases). The germline V and J ends were trimmed by 5 bases and 2 bases, with 14 bases remaining between them. This CDR3 has 15 residues. Germline CDR1 and CDR2: SEHNR and FQNEAQ (reference sequence). DNA for the CDR3: TGTGCCAGCAGCCGCAGCCCGGGGATCACAGATACGCAGTATTTT. Translated, it gives CASSRSPGITDTQYF.

The count of this clone is one. The V call is TRBV27, the J call TRBJ2-3; 9 bases are shared with TRBD1. V lost 5 bases, J lost 7 bases, and 4 bases stayed unmatched. Per the germline V gene, CDR1 is MNHEY and CDR2 is SMNVEV (reference sequence). CDR3 length equals 13 residues. CDR3 nucleotide sequence: TGTGCCAGCAGTCGACAGGGGGAAAATACGCAGTATTTT. Translated, it gives CASSRQGENTQYF.

Comments on this clone: The junction and the germline gene differ at one end; a read error may be behind it. V usage is TRBV7-7 and J usage is TRBJ1-2; D call uncertain. In germline, CDR1 is SSHAT, CDR2 FNYEAQ (reference sequence). CDR3 length equals 17 residues. CDR3 sequence (DNA): TGTGCTAGCAGCCCCAAGTCCCACTTTACCTTCGAACGTGGCTACACCTTC. This sequence encodes CASSPKSHFTFERGYTF.

This chain links TRBV9 with TRBJ2-1; the D gene is possibly TRBD2 (6 bases). V lost 0 bases, J lost 10 bases, and 8 bases lay in between. This CDR3 region has 12 residues. Germline V gene lookup returns CDR1 SGDLS and CDR2 YYNGEE. CDR3 nucleotides: TGTGCCAGCAGCGTAGCGGGGGAGGAGCAGTTCTTC. It encodes CASSVAGEEQFF.

The V gene is TRBV3-1 (or the pseudogene TRBV3-2), the J gene TRBJ2-1; D call uncertain. The CDR3 sequence is 14 residues long. Trimming took 2 bases from V and 4 from J, leaving 9 bases between them. Per the germline V gene, CDR1 is LGHDT and CDR2 is YNNKEL (reference sequence). DNA of the CDR3: TGTGCCAGCAGCCAATTGGCCTTTTACAATGAGCAGTTCTTC. Protein sequence: CASSQLAFYNEQFF.

This clone has more than one count but fewer than ten. This chain joins TRBV12-3 or TRBV12-4 and TRBJ1-1, with 8 bases fitting TRBD1. The length of the CDR3 is 13 residues. V lost 5 bases, J lost 12 bases, and 11 bases stayed unmatched. For the CDR3, the DNA is TGTGCCAGCAGTCCCGGGACAGGCCGCCCCCCTTTCTTT. Encoded protein: CASSPGTGRPPFF.

The chain is built from TRBV5-1 and TRBJ1-4; possible D gene TRBD1, 5 bases. There are 17 residues in the CDR3. Germline lookup yields CDR1 SGHRS and CDR2 YFSETQ. V was trimmed by 0 bases and J by 7 bases, leaving 19 bases between them. As DNA, the CDR3 is TGCGCCAGCAGCTTGGCCGGGGGAGCGACGGGAGGTGAAAAACTGTTTTTT. Protein product: CASSLAGGATGGEKLFF.

This clone was recorded once. This chain uses TRBV6-5 with TRBJ1-6, with a possible D match to TRBD1 (6 bases). Trimming removed 6 bases at V and 7 bases at J, with 13 bases between. From germline, CDR1 is MNHEY and CDR2 SVGAGI. The CDR3 is 14 residues long. DNA for the CDR3: TGTGCCAGCAGGCGGACAGAGTCGAATTCACCCCTCCACTTT. Translated: CASRRTESNSPLHF.

This clone was seen ten or more times. The rearrangement links TRBV4-3 to TRBJ2-7; 7 nucleotides align to TRBD1. J was trimmed by 1 base and V by 0 bases; bases with no gene match: 3. The CDR3 length is 15 residues. CDR1 is LGHNA and CDR2 is YSLEER in the germline V gene. CDR3: CASSQEETGSYEQYF. Here the CDR3 DNA reads TGCGCCAGCAGCCAAGAGGAGACAGGGTCCTACGAGCAGTACTTC.

V is TRBV5-5 and J is TRBJ2-7, with D possibly TRBD2 on 5 matching bases. Trimming left V 2 bases short and J 5 bases short, with 14 bases between. This CDR3 contains 14 residues. The germline CDR1 and CDR2 sequences are SGHKS and YYEKEE (reference sequence). CDR3 DNA sequence: TGTGCCAGCAGCTTAGGGCCTAGCACCGACGAGCAGTACTTC. Its protein is CASSLGPSTDEQYF.

The chain joins TRBV2 to TRBJ2-7; D perhaps matches TRBD2 (5 bases). CDR3 length: 15 residues. Trimming cost V 3 bases and J 0 bases, with 12 bases left between them. Germline lookup yields CDR1 SNHLY and CDR2 FYNNEI. Written as DNA, the CDR3 is TGTGCCAGCAGTGAGAGGGCACTGCCCTCCTACGAGCAGTACTTC. Amino acids: CASSERALPSYEQYF.

The chain is built from TRBV6-6 and TRBJ2-7; 7 nucleotides agree with TRBD1. CDR3 length: 15 amino acids. V shed 0 bases, J shed 4 bases, and the junction held 6 bases outside the gene matches. The germline V gene encodes CDR1 MNHNY and CDR2 SVGAGI (reference sequence). The CDR3 DNA sequence: TGTGCCAGCAGTTACTCAAAGGCAGGGGGATACGAGCAGTACTTC. The encoded protein is CASSYSKAGGYEQYF.

The V gene is TRBV27, the J gene TRBJ2-5, with 12 bases aligning to TRBD2. The ends lost 3 bases at V and 5 bases at J; junction bases unmatched: 16. Germline lookup yields CDR1 MNHEY and CDR2 SMNVEV (reference sequence). This CDR3 has 19 residues. This CDR3 is CASSFGGSGLAGRRETQYF. The CDR3 DNA reads as TGTGCCAGCAGTTTCGGGGGCTCAGGACTAGCGGGGAGAAGGGAGACCCAGTACTTC.